Listed here is a single TCR beta chain. The data belong to a study of T cell clones after liver transplantation. Germline V gene sequence: CDR1 SGHNT, CDR2 YYREEE (reference sequence). V was clipped by 4 bases and J by 5 bases; unmatched bases: 9. The CDR3 spans 16 residues. TCRdb keeps only in-frame clones here, not all; method: immunoSEQ multiplex PCR. The table has under 55,000 clones, 80% to 90% seen once. This sequence originates from a human patient who received a liver transplant. Some T cells may originate from the graft donor. The rearrangement uses TRBV5-4 and TRBJ2-5; 12 bases map to TRBD2. The sample here was CD8+ T cells from blood, taken 12 months after liver transplant. The CDR3 reads CASSLGASGRGETQYF. The CDR3 DNA reads TGTGCCAGCAGCCTCGGGGCTAGCGGGAGGGGGGAGACCCAGTACTTC.